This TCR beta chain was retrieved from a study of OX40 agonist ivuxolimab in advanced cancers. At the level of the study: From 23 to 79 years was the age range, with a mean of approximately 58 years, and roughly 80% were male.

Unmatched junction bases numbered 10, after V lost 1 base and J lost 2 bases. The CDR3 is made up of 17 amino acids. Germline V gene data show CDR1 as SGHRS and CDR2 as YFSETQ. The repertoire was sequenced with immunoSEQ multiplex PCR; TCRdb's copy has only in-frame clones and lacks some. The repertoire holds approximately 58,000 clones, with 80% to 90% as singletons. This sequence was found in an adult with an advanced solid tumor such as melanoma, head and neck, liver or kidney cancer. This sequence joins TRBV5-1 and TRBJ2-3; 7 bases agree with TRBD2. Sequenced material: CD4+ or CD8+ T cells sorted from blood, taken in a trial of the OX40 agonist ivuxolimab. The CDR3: CASSLTAQRGPTDTQYF. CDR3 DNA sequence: TGCGCCAGCAGCTTGACGGCACAGCGGGGACCCACAGATACGCAGTATTTT. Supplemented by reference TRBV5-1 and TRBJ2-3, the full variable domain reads KAGVTQTPRYLIKTRGQQVTLSCSPISGHRSVSWYQQTPGQGLQFLFEYFSETQRNKGNFPGRFSGRQFSNSRSEMNVSTLELGDSALYLCASSLTAQRGPTDTQYFGPGTRLTVL.